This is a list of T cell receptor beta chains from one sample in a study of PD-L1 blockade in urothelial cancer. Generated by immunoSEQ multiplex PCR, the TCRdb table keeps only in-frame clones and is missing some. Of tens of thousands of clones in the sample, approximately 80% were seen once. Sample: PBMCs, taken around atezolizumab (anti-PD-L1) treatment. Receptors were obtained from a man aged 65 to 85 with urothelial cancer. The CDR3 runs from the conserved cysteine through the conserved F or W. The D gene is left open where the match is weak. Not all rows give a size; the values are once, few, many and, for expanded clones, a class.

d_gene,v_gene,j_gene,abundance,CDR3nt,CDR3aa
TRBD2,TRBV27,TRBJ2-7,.,TGTGCCAGCAAAGCCCCGACGACTAGCGAAAGCGAGCAGTACTTC,CASKAPTTSESEQYF
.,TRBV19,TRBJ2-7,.,TGTGCCAGTAGTGAGGCTCCATTGTACGAGCAGTACTTC,CASSEAPLYEQYF
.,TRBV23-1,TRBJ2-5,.,TGCGCCAGCAGTCAATCGGGAGAGAAAAGGCAAGAGACCCAGTACTTC,CASSQSGEKRQETQYF
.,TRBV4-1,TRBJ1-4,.,TGCGCCTCCCTAGACAGCGCCCATGAAAAACTGTTTTTT,CASLDSAHEKLFF
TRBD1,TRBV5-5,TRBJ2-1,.,TGTGCCAGCAGCGGAGGGACAGGGGGATTCGATGAGCAGTTCTTC,CASSGGTGGFDEQFF
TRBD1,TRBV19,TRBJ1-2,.,TGTGCCAGTAGTAAGGACAGGGAAATGGATGGCTACACCTTC,CASSKDREMDGYTF
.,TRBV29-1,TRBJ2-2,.,TGCAGCGTTGAAGGGCCAGTTAACACCGGGGAGCTGTTTTTT,CSVEGPVNTGELFF
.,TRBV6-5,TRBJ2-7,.,TGTGCCAGCAGTGGGAGTTACGAGCAGTACTTC,CASSGSYEQYF
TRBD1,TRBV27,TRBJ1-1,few,TGTGCCAGCAGTCTAACAGGGGACACTGAAGCTTTCTTT,CASSLTGDTEAFF
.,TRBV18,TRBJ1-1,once,TGTGCCAGCTCACCACCAATTAGGGAGGGATCCGAAGCTTTCTTT,CASSPPIREGSEAFF
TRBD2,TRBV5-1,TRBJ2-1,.,TGCGCCAGCAGCTTGGACGGGAGGAGACCCAATGAGCAGTTCTTC,CASSLDGRRPNEQFF
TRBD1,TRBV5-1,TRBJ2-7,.,TGCGCCAGCAGCCCAGGGACAGGGGAAGGGGAGCAGTACTTC,CASSPGTGEGEQYF
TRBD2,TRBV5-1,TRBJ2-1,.,TGCGCCAGCAGCTTGCAAGCGGGAGGGAGCTACAATGAGCAGTTCTTC,CASSLQAGGSYNEQFF
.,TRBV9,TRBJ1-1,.,TGTGCCAGCAGCCCCAGAGGAAGGGGTGGTGAAGCTTTCTTT,CASSPRGRGGEAFF
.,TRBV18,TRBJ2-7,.,TGTGCCAGCTCACCTGAGACAGCGCCCTACGAGCAGTACTTC,CASSPETAPYEQYF
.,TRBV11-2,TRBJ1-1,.,TGTGCCAGCAGCCTTACAGGGTACACTGAAGCTTTCTTT,CASSLTGYTEAFF
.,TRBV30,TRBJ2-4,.,TGTGCCTGGAGTGTGGGGGGGCCTGAGCGGTACTTC,CAWSVGGPERYF
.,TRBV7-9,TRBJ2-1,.,TGTGCCAGCAGCTTAGTCGGACTCCCCGACGGGGATGAGCAGTTCTTC,CASSLVGLPDGDEQFF
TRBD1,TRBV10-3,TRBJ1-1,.,TGTGCCATCAGTGAGGAACAGGGGGCTGGGACTGAAGCTTTCTTT,CAISEEQGAGTEAFF
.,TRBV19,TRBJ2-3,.,TGTGCCAGTAGTATTTCTAACGGGGTCGTAGCACTAGAGATCACTAGCACAGATACGCAGTATTTT,CASSISNGVVALEITSTDTQYF
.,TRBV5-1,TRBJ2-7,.,TGCGCCAGCCGTTTTTTGACAGGTCCCTACGAGCAGTACTTC,CASRFLTGPYEQYF
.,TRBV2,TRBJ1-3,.,TGTGCCAGCAGTATTAACAGGGAAGGAAACACCATATATTTT,CASSINREGNTIYF
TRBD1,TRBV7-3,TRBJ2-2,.,TGTGCCAGCAGCCCCGCCTTGGGGGACAGGGGTGGCACCGGGGAGCTGTTTTTT,CASSPALGDRGGTGELFF
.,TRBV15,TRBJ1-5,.,TGTGCCACCAGCAGAGAGGGGAGACGACAAGGAAAGCATCAGCCCCAGCATTTT,CATSREGRRQGKHQPQHF
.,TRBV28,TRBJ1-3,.,TGTGCCAGCAGTTCTTTAAGGGGCCCCCGCGGAAACACCATATATTTT,CASSSLRGPRGNTIYF
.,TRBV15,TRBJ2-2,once,TGTGCCACCAGCAGAGGCCAGGGCACCGGGGAGCTGTTTTTT,CATSRGQGTGELFF
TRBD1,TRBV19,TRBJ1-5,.,TGTGCCAGTAGTACCGTGGGACAGGGTCGGGACAATCAGCCCCAGCATTTT,CASSTVGQGRDNQPQHF
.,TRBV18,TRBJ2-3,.,TGTGCCAGCTCACCTGGAGGAACTAGCACAGATACGCAGTATTTT,CASSPGGTSTDTQYF
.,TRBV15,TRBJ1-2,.,TGTGCCACCAGCAGAGAAGGAGGGTTTGGCTACACCTTC,CATSREGGFGYTF
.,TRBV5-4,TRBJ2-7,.,TGTGCCAGCAGTTCGGGGGCCTACGAGCAGTACTTC,CASSSGAYEQYF
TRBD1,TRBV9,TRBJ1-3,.,TGTGCCAGCAGCGTAGGGACAGGGGGTAACTCTGGAAACACCATATATTTT,CASSVGTGGNSGNTIYF
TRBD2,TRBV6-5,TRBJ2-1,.,TGTGCCACCAGGACTAGCAGTGAGCAGTTCTTC,CATRTSSEQFF
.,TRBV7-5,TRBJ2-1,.,TGTGCCAGAAGCTCTACCAGGTCGGATACCATTTCCTACAATGAGCAGTTCTTC,CARSSTRSDTISYNEQFF
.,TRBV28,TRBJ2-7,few,TGTGCCAGCAGTTTTTTTACCCGTAGGAGCAACGAGCAGTACTTC,CASSFFTRRSNEQYF
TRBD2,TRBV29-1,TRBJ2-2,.,TGCAGCGTTGGCGGGACTAGCGGATACACCGGGGAGCTGTTTTTT,CSVGGTSGYTGELFF
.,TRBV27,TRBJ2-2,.,TGTGCCAGCGGGGCTCCGGGACAGAACACCGGGGAGCTGTTTTTT,CASGAPGQNTGELFF
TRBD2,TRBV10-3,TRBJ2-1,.,TGTGCCATCAGTCCTGGACTAGCGGGAACCGGTGAGCAGTTCTTC,CAISPGLAGTGEQFF
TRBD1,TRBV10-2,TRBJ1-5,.,TGCGCCAGCAGCTCGGGACAGGGGGTGGATCAGCCCCAGCATTTT,CASSSGQGVDQPQHF
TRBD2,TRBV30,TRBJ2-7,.,TGTGCCTGGAGTCCCCCTAGCGGGAACTCCTACGAGCAGTACTTC,CAWSPPSGNSYEQYF
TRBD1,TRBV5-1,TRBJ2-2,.,TGCGCCAGCAGCCTTCGGACAGGGACGAACACCGGGGAGCTGTTTTTT,CASSLRTGTNTGELFF
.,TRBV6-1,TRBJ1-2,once,TGTGCCACCTCTCCCACGACAGCCTATGGCTACACCTTC,CATSPTTAYGYTF
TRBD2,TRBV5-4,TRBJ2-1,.,TGTGCCAGCAGCTCTGGACTAGCTAGGTCCTACAATGAGCAGTTCTTC,CASSSGLARSYNEQFF
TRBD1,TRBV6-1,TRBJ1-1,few,TGTGCCAGCAGTGAAGCGAGACAGGGAGGCACTGAAGCTTTCTTT,CASSEARQGGTEAFF
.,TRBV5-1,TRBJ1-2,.,TGCGCCAGCATAGGAGGGTCGGGGGATCCTAACTATGGCTACACCTTC,CASIGGSGDPNYGYTF
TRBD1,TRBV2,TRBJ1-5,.,TGTGCCAGCACCGGGGACAGGAATCAGCCCCAGCATTTT,CASTGDRNQPQHF
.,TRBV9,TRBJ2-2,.,TGTGCCAGCAGCCCGCTTAGCGGAGCCAACACCGGGGAGCTGTTTTTT,CASSPLSGANTGELFF
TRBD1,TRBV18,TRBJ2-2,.,TGTGCCAGCTCACTTGACAGGGCCGGGGAGCTGTTTTTT,CASSLDRAGELFF
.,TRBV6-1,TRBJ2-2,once,TGTGCCAGCGCCTGGGCGGGGGCTGAATCGGGGGAGCTGTTTTTT,CASAWAGAESGELFF
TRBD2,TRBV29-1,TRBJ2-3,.,TGCAGCGTTGAACTAGCGGGGCAGACAGATACGCAGTATTTT,CSVELAGQTDTQYF
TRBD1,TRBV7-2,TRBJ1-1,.,TGTGCCAGCAGCTTAACCCGGGACAGGGTAAGAGGCACTGAAGCTTTCTTT,CASSLTRDRVRGTEAFF
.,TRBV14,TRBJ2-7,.,TGTGCCAGCAGCCTGGGGGGCTACGAGCAGTACTTC,CASSLGGYEQYF
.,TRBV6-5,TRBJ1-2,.,TGTGCCAGCAGTTACCCCCAGGGCTATGGCTACACCTTC,CASSYPQGYGYTF
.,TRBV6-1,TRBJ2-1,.,TGTGCCAGCAGTGTCTCGGGGGACTCCTACAATGAGCAGTTCTTC,CASSVSGDSYNEQFF
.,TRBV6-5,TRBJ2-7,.,TGTGCCAGCAGTATTCAGGGCGACGAGCAGTACTTC,CASSIQGDEQYF
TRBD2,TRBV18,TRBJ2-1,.,TGTGCCAGCTCACCACCGCTAGCGGGGTACAATGAGCAGTTCTTC,CASSPPLAGYNEQFF
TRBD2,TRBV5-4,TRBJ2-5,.,TGTGCCAGCAGCCAGGGGCTAGCGGGAGGTTGGACCCAGTACTTC,CASSQGLAGGWTQYF